This T cell receptor (beta chain) is drawn from a study of human T cells and chemical hapten exposure. Study background: Patients, predominantly female, presented with alopecia areata, totalis or universalis.

The time point: patch test 1, 2 weeks after DPC sensitization. Sample treatment: therapeutic diphenylcyclopropenone sensitization with weekly scalp DPC. The library attached unique molecular identifiers to individual cDNA molecules. In the study's own analysis: Sampled TCR counts reached a median of approximately 93,000 per sample, with values ranging from roughly 23,224 to 700,000. TCRdb re-derived calls from the RACE reads in MiXCR, one entry per CDR3 protein. The V and J calls and clone size are TCRdb's, not the authors'. The table records around 120,000 distinct CDR3 sequences, roughly 13% of them present only once. Germline CDR1 is SQVTM and CDR2 is ANQGSEA. V was pared by 6 bases and J by 3 bases, with 5 bases of the junction left unmatched. This CDR3 contains 12 residues.

V usage is TRBV29-1 and J usage is TRBJ2-7, with 7 positions matching TRBD1. The TCR was taken from a man aged 18 to 29 with alopecia areata. Some clones in this sample may be carry-over from other donors' samples. The material sequenced was whole blood, taken in connection with sensitization to the hapten diphenylcyclopropenone (DPC). The CDR3 sequence: CSVDTGVYEQYF. CDR3 bases: TGCAGCGTAGATACAGGGGTCTACGAGCAGTACTTC.